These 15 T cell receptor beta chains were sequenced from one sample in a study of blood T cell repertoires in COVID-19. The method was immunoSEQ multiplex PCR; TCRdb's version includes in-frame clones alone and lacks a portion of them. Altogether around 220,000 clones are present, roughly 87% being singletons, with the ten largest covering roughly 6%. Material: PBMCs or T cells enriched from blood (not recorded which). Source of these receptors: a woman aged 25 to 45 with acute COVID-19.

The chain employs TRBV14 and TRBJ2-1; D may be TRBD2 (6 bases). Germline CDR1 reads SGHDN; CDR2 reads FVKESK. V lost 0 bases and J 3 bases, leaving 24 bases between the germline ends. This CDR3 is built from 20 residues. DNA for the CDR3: TGTGCCAGCAGCCAAGATAAATCGGGAGTGGGATCCTTATACTACAATGAGCAGTTCTTC. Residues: CASSQDKSGVGSLYYNEQFF.

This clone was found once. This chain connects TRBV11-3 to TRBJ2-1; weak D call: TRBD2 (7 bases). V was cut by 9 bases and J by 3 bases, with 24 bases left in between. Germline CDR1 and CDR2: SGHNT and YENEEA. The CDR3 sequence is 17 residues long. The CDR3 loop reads CASGGKGGSGVYNEQFF. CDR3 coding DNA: TGTGCCAGTGGGGGCAAAGGCGGGAGTGGGGTCTACAATGAGCAGTTCTTC.

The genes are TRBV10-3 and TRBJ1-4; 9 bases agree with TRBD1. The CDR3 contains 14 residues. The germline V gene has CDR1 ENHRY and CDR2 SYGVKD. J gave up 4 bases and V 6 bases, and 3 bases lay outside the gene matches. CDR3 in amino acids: CAISSTGGNEKLFF. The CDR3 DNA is TGTGCCATCAGCTCGACAGGGGGTAATGAAAAACTGTTTTTT.

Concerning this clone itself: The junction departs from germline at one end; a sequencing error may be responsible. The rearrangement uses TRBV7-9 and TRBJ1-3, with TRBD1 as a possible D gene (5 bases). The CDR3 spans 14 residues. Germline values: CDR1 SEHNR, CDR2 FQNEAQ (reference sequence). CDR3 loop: CASSPGTEGITIYF. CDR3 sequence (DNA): TGTGCCAGCAGCCCCGGGACGGAGGGAATCACCATATATTTT.

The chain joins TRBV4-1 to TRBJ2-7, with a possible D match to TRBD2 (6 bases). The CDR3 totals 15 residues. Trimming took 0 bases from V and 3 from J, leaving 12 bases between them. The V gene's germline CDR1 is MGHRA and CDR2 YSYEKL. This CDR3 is CASSQERGKLYEQYF. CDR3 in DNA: TGCGCCAGCAGCCAAGAACGGGGGAAGCTCTACGAGCAGTACTTC.

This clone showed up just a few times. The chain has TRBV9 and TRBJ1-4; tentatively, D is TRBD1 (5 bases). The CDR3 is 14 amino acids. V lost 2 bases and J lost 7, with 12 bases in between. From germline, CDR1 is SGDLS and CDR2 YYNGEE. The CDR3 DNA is TGTGCCAGCAGCGTGGGGCCGGTAGGTGAAAAACTGTTTTTT. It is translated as CASSVGPVGEKLFF.

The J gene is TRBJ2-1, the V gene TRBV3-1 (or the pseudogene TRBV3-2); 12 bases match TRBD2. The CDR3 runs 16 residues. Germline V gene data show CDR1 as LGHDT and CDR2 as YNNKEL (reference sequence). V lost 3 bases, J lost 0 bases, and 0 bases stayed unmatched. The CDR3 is CASSQTSGSSYNEQFF. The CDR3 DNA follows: TGTGCCAGCAGCCAGACTAGCGGGAGCTCCTACAATGAGCAGTTCTTC.

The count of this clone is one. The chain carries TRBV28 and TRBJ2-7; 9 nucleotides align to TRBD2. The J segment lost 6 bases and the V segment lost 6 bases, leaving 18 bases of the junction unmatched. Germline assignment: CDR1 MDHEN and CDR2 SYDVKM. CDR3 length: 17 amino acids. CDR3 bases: TGTGCCAGCAGCCCTCCCGGGGTAATAGCGGGAGTAGGCGAGCAGTACTTC. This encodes CASSPPGVIAGVGEQYF.

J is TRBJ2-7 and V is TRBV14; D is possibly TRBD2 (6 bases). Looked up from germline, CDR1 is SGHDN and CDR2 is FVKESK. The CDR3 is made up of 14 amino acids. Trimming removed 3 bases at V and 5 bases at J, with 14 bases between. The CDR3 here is CASSQWSEGDEQYF. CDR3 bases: TGTGCCAGCAGCCAGTGGTCGGAGGGAGACGAGCAGTACTTC.

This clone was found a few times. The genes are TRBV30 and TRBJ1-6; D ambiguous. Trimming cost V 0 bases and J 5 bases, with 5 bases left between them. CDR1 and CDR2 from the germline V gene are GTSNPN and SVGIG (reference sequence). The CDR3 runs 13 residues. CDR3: CAWSVNNNSPLHF. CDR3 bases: TGTGCCTGGAGTGTAAATAATAATTCACCCCTCCACTTT.

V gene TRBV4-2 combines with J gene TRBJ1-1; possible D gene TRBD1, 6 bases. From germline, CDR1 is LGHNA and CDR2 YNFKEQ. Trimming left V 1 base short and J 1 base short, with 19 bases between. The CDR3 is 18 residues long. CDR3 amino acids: CASSQGETTGDSNTEAFF. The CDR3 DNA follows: TGTGCCAGCAGCCAAGGGGAGACGACAGGAGATTCGAACACTGAAGCTTTCTTT.

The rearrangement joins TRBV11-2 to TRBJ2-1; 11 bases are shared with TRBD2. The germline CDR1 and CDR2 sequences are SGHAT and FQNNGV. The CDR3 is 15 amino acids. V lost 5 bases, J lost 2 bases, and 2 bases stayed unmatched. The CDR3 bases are TGTGCCAGCAGCACGACTAGCGGGACCTACAATGAGCAGTTCTTC. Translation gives CASSTTSGTYNEQFF.

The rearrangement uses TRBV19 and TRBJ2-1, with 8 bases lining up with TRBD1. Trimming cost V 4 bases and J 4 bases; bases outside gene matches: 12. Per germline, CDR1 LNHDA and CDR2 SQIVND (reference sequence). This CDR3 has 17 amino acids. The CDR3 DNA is TGTGCCAGTAGTACCCCCCTTGGGACAGGAAAATACAATGAGCAGTTCTTC. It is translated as CASSTPLGTGKYNEQFF.

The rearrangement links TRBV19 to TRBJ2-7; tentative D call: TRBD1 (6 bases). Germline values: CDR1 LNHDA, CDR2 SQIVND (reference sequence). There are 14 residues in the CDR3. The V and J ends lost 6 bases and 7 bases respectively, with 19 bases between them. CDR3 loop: CASRLQQGTGEQYF. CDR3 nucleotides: TGTGCCAGTAGACTTCAACAGGGTACGGGGGAGCAGTACTTC.

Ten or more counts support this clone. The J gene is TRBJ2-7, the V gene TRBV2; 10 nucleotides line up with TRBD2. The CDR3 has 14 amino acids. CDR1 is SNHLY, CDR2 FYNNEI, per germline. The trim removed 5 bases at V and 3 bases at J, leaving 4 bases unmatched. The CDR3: CASSPGLANYEQYF. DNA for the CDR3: TGTGCCAGCAGTCCGGGACTAGCGAACTACGAGCAGTACTTC.